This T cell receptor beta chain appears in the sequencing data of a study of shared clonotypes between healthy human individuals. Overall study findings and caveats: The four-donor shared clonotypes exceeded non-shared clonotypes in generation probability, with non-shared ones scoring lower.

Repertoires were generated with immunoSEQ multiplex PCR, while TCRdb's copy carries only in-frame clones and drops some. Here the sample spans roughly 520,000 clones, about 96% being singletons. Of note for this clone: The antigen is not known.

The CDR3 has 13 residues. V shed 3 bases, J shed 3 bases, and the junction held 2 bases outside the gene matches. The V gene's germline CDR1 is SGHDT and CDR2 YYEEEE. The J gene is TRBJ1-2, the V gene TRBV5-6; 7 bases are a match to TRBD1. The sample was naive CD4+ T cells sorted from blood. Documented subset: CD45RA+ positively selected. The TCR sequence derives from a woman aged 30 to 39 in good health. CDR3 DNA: TGTGCCAGCAGCTCTGACAGGGACTATGGCTACACCTTC. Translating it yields CASSSDRDYGYTF. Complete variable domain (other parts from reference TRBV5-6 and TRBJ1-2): DAGVTQSPTHLIKTRGQQVTLRCSPKSGHDTVSWYQQALGQGPQFIFQYYEEEERQRGNFPDRFSGHQFPNYSSELNVNALLLGDSALYLCASSSDRDYGYTFGSGTRLTVV.